This T cell receptor (beta chain) was identified during a study of T cell responses to AZD1222 COVID-19 vaccine (dated by TCRdb to the early 2020s). With respect to the entire study: AZD1222 recipients given second doses at about 4 weeks or at about 12 weeks were pooled, since spike-specific TCR depth and breadth were not found to differ between the two schedules. A total of 233 trial participants underwent TCR sequencing, of whom about 210 had received two doses of AZD1222 and roughly 26 had received two doses of the MenACWY control vaccine. Trial participants were enrolled by age into subgroups of 18-55, 56-69 and 70-plus years, and roughly 160, 29 and 62 TCR-sequenced participants, respectively, were included in these subgroups.

The paper as a whole reports these results and caveats: Reportedly, almost half of the unique spike-specific TCRs recognized epitopes lying outside the regions that are mutated in the B.1.351 and B.1.1.7 variants. Conclusions about previously exposed vaccinees are limited, since just 6 or 7 AZD1222 recipients were seropositive for SARS-CoV-2 at baseline. The whole spike protein was spanned by vaccine-associated CD4 TCRs, and dominant responses were seen in regions 160-218 and 743-854. The 56-69-year group was small, and its depth increase did not reach significance, likely because of low power. Most participants were white British and females outnumbered males, and the authors suggested that clonal diversity may have been underestimated. After two AZD1222 doses, both the breadth and the depth of spike-specific TCRs were significantly higher than at day 0 and than in MenACWY recipients. Because no day 14 peak-response samples were available, repertoires were characterized only after the peak T cell response.

Read against the paper, the sample's time point label means: baseline before first vaccination. Samples from vaccinated people were obtained from the UK trials COV001 and COV002, which included a single-blind randomized controlled phase 2/3 trial of AZD1222 (ChAdOx1 nCoV-19) in healthy adults. For TCRbeta chain sequencing, PBMC samples from trial participants were taken at day 0 and at day 28 after the second dose. The germline V gene specifies LGHNA as CDR1 and YNFKEQ as CDR2. From V the trimming removes 0 bases and from J it removes 0 bases, while the gene matches leave 9 bases of the junction unaccounted for. Spanning cysteine to phenylalanine, the CDR3 consists of 20 amino acids. Only the CDR3 region is kept as DNA, spanning 60 bases read in frame from base 1. The CDR3 regions of human TCRbeta chains were subjected to immunosequencing. Per the source publication's procedure: TCRs in the repertoires were matched against a reference library of SARS-CoV-2-specific TCRs that had been generated with the MIRA antigen-specificity platform. Breadth was defined as the fraction of unique TCRs that were SARS-CoV-2-associated, and depth was defined as the fraction of total T cells that were SARS-CoV-2-associated. Using the MIRA data, every spike-specific TCR was mapped to the spike region that the TCR reacted to and assigned to either a CD4 or a CD8 class. Log10-transformed breadth and depth values were compared by one-way ANOVA with Sidak's multiple comparisons tests. Sourced from immuneACCESS, this table was stored by TCRdb with only in-frame sequences that have V and J called. A share of the clones is absent; for the studies checked, an unresolved V gene accounts for under half, and the remainder has no known explanation. For V, J and clone size, that table is used; D and trimming come from the DNA. The sample yields some 150,000 clones; around 90% were counted once. The leading ten clones occupy roughly 5% of the sample.

Concerning this clone: No cognate antigen has been identified for it. Per-base qualities were not stored, and no clone one base away is much larger.

Sample: peripheral blood, taken on day 0 of AZD1222 vaccination. The V and J genes are TRBV4-2 and TRBJ1-4; TRBD1 fits 11 bases in the junction. The TCR comes from an adult in good health. The DNA sequence reads TGTGCCAGCAGCCAAGATCCAGGACAGGGGGCATTTGCAACTAATGAAAAACTGTTTTTT. Its protein reads: CASSQDPGQGAFATNEKLFF.